This entry lists 9 T cell receptor beta chains sequenced from one sample in a study of graft-versus-host responses after intestinal transplantation. Their antigens are not known. TCRdb's table, derived via immunoSEQ multiplex PCR, lists solely in-frame clones and lacks some. The sample includes fewer than 110,000 clones, 80% to 95% seen only once; the top ten take 1.2%. The sequencing used unstimulated CD8+ T cells sorted from spleen or lymph node cells, collected before intestinal transplant. The receptors here all came from a human donor who received an intestinal transplant.

The rearrangement links TRBV9 to TRBJ1-1, with 10 nucleotides matching TRBD1. V shed 2 bases and J 4 bases; nucleotides not matched to a gene: 11. The CDR3 extends over 17 amino acids. Germline CDR1 SGDLS, CDR2 YYNGEE. The CDR3 protein is CASSVGTRTGGSTEAFF. The CDR3 DNA reads TGTGCCAGCAGCGTCGGGACTCGGACAGGGGGAAGCACTGAAGCTTTCTTT.

The chain combines TRBV7-9 with TRBJ2-5; D gene unclear. Germline V CDR1 and CDR2: SEHNR, FQNEAQ (reference sequence). The CDR3 covers 16 residues. V shed 3 bases and J shed 3 bases, with 17 bases lying between them. The CDR3 DNA sequence: TGTGCCAGCAGCTTTCCGTCGTTTAACGCTGAAGAGACCCAGTACTTC. The encoded protein is CASSFPSFNAEETQYF. Based on the CDR3 plus reference TRBV7-9 and TRBJ2-5, the full variable domain is DTGVSQNPRHKITKRGQNVTFRCDPISEHNRLYWYRQTLGQGPEFLTYFQNEAQLEKSRLLSDRFSAERPKGSFSTLEIQRTEQGDSAMYLCASSFPSFNAEETQYFGPGTRLLVL.

The chain carries TRBV4-1 and TRBJ1-5; 7 positions agree with TRBD1. CDR1 and CDR2 (germline): MGHRA, YSYEKL. The J segment lost 1 base and the V segment lost 2 bases, leaving 2 bases of the junction unmatched. The CDR3 totals 15 residues. CDR3 region: CASSQYRGSNQPQHF. CDR3 DNA: TGCGCCAGCAGCCAATACAGGGGAAGCAATCAGCCCCAGCATTTT.

This chain links TRBV4-1 with TRBJ2-2, with D possibly being TRBD1 (6 bases). The length of the CDR3 is 16 residues. Trimming cost V 4 bases and J 2 bases, with 14 bases left between them. The germline V gene encodes CDR1 MGHRA and CDR2 YSYEKL. The chain's CDR3 is CASSPRDNFNTGELFF. The DNA of the CDR3 is TGCGCCAGCAGCCCCCGGGACAACTTTAACACCGGGGAGCTGTTTTTT.

The gene calls are TRBV5-1 and TRBJ2-7, with no clear D. This CDR3 comprises 13 residues. In germline, CDR1 is SGHRS, CDR2 YFSETQ. V lost 0 bases and J lost 2, with 6 bases in between. The CDR3 here is CASSLEETYEQYF. The CDR3 DNA is TGCGCCAGCAGCTTGGAGGAGACCTACGAGCAGTACTTC.

The rearrangement joins TRBV4-1 to TRBJ1-1; 10 nucleotides match TRBD1. This CDR3 is 13 amino acids long. The V segment lost 10 bases and the J segment 1 base; nucleotides outside the gene matches: 3. Germline V CDR1 and CDR2: MGHRA, YSYEKL. The CDR3 DNA reads TGCGCCACAGGGACAGGGGCGAACACTGAAGCTTTCTTT. This codes for CATGTGANTEAFF.

A remark on this clone: The limits of the CDR3 on the DNA are not certain, so only TCRdb's listed CDR3 is given. V gene TRBV7-6 combines with J gene TRBJ1-3; TRBD1, as called in the table, went unchecked against the DNA. The length of the CDR3 is 16 amino acids, counting both ends. Germline CDR1 reads SGHVS; CDR2 reads FNYEAQ. CDR3 loop: CASSFGPGGDGNTIYF.

The rearrangement links TRBV5-6 to TRBJ2-1; tentative D call: TRBD1 (6 bases). The CDR3 is 13 residues long. The germline CDR1 and CDR2 sequences are SGHDT and YYEEEE. The ends were cut back, 4 bases at V and 8 bases at J, with 13 bases in the middle. CDR3 DNA: TGTGCCAGCAGCCCCAGGGGTCTTCATGAGCAGTTCTTC. This encodes CASSPRGLHEQFF. Full variable domain (outside the CDR3, taken from reference TRBV5-6 and TRBJ2-1): DAGVTQSPTHLIKTRGQQVTLRCSPKSGHDTVSWYQQALGQGPQFIFQYYEEEERQRGNFPDRFSGHQFPNYSSELNVNALLLGDSALYLCASSPRGLHEQFFGPGTRLTVL.

V gene TRBV5-1 combines with J gene TRBJ1-1; no definite D call. The CDR3 has 13 amino acids. Per germline, CDR1 SGHRS and CDR2 YFSETQ. Trimming stripped 3 bases from V and 1 base from J, with 7 bases between. CDR3 coding DNA: TGCGCCAGCAGCTGGGCAGGGAACACTGAAGCTTTCTTT. Translated: CASSWAGNTEAFF.